These 13 T cell receptor beta chains originate from one sample sequenced in a study of shared clonotypes between healthy human individuals. Terminally differentiated effector memory CD45RA+ cells were excluded from the naive CD8 cells, which were CD45RO-negative and positively selected for CCR7. Sequenced by immunoSEQ multiplex PCR; TCRdb stores in-frame clones only, minus some. This table holds over 2 million clones, just under 95% found once. Input material: naive CD8+ T cells sorted from blood. The source is a man aged 18 to 29 in good health.

The V gene is TRBV30, the J gene TRBJ1-2; D remains ambiguous. V was cut by 2 bases and J by 8 bases, with 15 bases left in between. The CDR3 length is 13 residues. The germline V gene has CDR1 GTSNPN and CDR2 SVGIG (reference sequence). CDR3 nucleotide sequence: TGTGCCTGGAGTCCGATCGGTCCAGGAGGCTACACCTTC. This translates into CAWSPIGPGGYTF.

The chain has TRBV4-1 and TRBJ1-6; D gene ambiguous. Trimming stripped 1 base from V and 10 bases from J, with 14 bases between. Per the germline V gene, CDR1 is MGHRA and CDR2 is YSYEKL. There are 15 residues in the CDR3. Here the CDR3 reads CASSQVGSGRSPLHF. The CDR3 region has the DNA TGCGCCAGCAGCCAAGTAGGGAGTGGTAGGTCACCCCTCCACTTT.

The chain combines TRBV10-3 with TRBJ2-1; TRBD1 agrees at 8 bases. The CDR3 loop spans 14 amino acids. The V and J ends lost 3 bases and 7 bases, in that order; junction bases with no gene match: 5. Per the germline V gene, CDR1 is ENHRY and CDR2 is SYGVKD. The CDR3 DNA follows: TGTGCCATCAGTGACGACAGGGGACGGAATGAGCAGTTCTTC. Translation gives CAISDDRGRNEQFF.

The genes are TRBV5-4 and TRBJ2-1; D remains ambiguous. V was cut by 2 bases and J by 6 bases, with 9 bases left in between. Germline assignment: CDR1 SGHNT and CDR2 YYREEE (reference sequence). The CDR3 has 13 amino acids. CDR3 coding DNA: TGTGCCAGCAGCTTCGGACCGCCCAATGAGCAGTTCTTC. Its protein is CASSFGPPNEQFF.

The chain uses TRBV6-1 and TRBJ2-7; D is unclear. V dropped 5 bases and J dropped 2 bases, with 10 bases sitting between them. The CDR3 has 13 amino acids. Germline lookup yields CDR1 MNHNS and CDR2 SASEGT. CDR3 sequence: CASSIRATYEQYF. The CDR3, as DNA: TGTGCCAGCAGTATAAGGGCCACCTACGAGCAGTACTTC.

This chain uses TRBV29-1 with TRBJ2-7; D may be TRBD1 (6 bases). V was pared by 4 bases and J by 3 bases, with 16 bases between. Germline V gene sequence: CDR1 SQVTM, CDR2 ANQGSEA. The CDR3 loop spans 14 amino acids. CDR3: CSVVSGEKGYEQYF. Written as DNA, the CDR3 is TGCAGCGTTGTATCAGGGGAAAAGGGCTACGAGCAGTACTTC.

This clone was seen a single time. The genes are TRBV19 and TRBJ2-7, with TRBD1 matching over 7 bases. V trimming: 4 bases; J trimming: 10 bases; junction bases outside the gene matches: 10. Germline CDR1 is LNHDA and CDR2 is SQIVND (reference sequence). CDR3 length: 13 residues. The CDR3 is CASSNSDRMEQYF. CDR3 in DNA: TGTGCCAGTAGTAACTCGGACAGGATGGAACAGTACTTC.

This clone is a singleton in its sample. This chain uses TRBV6-5 with TRBJ2-3; either TRBD1 or TRBD2 may fit D (5 bases each). CDR1 and CDR2 (germline): MNHEY, SVGAGI. Deletions cut 1 base from V and 0 bases from J, with 8 bases between. The CDR3 is 15 amino acids. DNA of the CDR3: TGTGCCAGCAGTTACTTCGGGGCCAGCACAGATACGCAGTATTTT. This gives the protein CASSYFGASTDTQYF.

The V gene is TRBV9, the J gene TRBJ2-2; D unclear. Trimming removed 3 bases from V and 0 bases from J, with 15 bases in between. The germline V gene encodes CDR1 SGDLS and CDR2 YYNGEE. The CDR3 extends over 17 amino acids. CDR3 region: CASSGLPGYANTGELFF. The CDR3 DNA follows: TGTGCCAGCAGCGGACTGCCCGGGTACGCGAACACCGGGGAGCTGTTTTTT.

V is TRBV6-1 and J is TRBJ1-2; D is ambiguous. Germline V gives CDR1 MNHNS, CDR2 SASEGT. CDR3 length: 10 amino acids. Deletions cut 5 bases from V and 7 bases from J, with 5 bases between. The CDR3 loop is CASSLGGYTF. DNA of the CDR3: TGTGCCAGCAGTCTTGGTGGCTACACCTTC.

This clone was recorded a few times. The same CDR3 arises from other DNA sequences in this sample as well. The rearrangement joins TRBV5-6 to TRBJ2-3; unclear D gene. CDR3 length: 12 residues. Germline CDR1 SGHDT, CDR2 YYEEEE. Trimming stripped 3 bases from V and 1 base from J, with 3 bases between. The chain's CDR3 is CASSSGTDTQYF. The CDR3, as DNA: TGTGCCAGCAGCTCGGGCACAGATACGCAGTATTTT.

CDR3 loop: CASSLTTGTEDYEQYF. CDR3 sequence (DNA): TGTGCCAGCAGCCTGACAACCGGGACAGAAGACTACGAGCAGTACTTC. This chain links TRBV2 with TRBJ2-7; TRBD1 matches 7 bases. Germline loops: CDR1 SNHLY, CDR2 FYNNEI. The trim removed 6 bases at V and 3 bases at J, leaving 14 bases unmatched. This CDR3 is built from 16 residues.

The gene calls are TRBV7-8 and TRBJ2-7; the match to TRBD2 covers 8 bases. This CDR3 has 15 amino acids. Losses at the gene ends were 1 base for V and 0 bases for J; bases not matched to a gene: 2. Germline loops: CDR1 SGHVS, CDR2 FQNEAQ. The DNA of the CDR3 is TGTGCCAGCAGCTTAGAAAGCGGGAGCTCCTACGAGCAGTACTTC. Its translation is CASSLESGSSYEQYF.